The rows below give T cell receptor beta chains drawn from one sample of a study of early T cells in non-severe SARS-CoV-2 infection. TCRdb ran MiXCR on the 5' RACE reads and lists one entry per CDR3 protein. The sample shows 65,000 to 95,000 distinct CDR3 sequences, about 16% of them seen only once. Sequencing was carried out using whole blood. The receptors derive from an adult who was a healthcare worker with PCR-confirmed SARS-CoV-2 infection or an uninfected control (not recorded which). The conserved cysteine and the conserved F or W are not part of the CDR3 here.

TRBJ2-5,TRBV4-2,11,ASSQDVQETQY
TRBJ2-3,TRBV20-1,18,SARDPHRIAGAISTDTQY
TRBJ2-7,TRBV5-1,13,ASSFGLAGAYEQY
TRBJ2-2,TRBV5-1,13,ASSPDIGRPGELF
TRBJ2-5,TRBV6-1,12,ASSAALDPQTQY
TRBJ2-7,TRBV6-2/TRBV6-3,12,ASSYSPFNYEQY
TRBJ2-2,TRBV24-1,12,ATSGGRDTGELF
TRBJ1-1,TRBV7-8,13,ASSLRGTRNTEAF
TRBJ2-1,TRBV7-2,12,ASSLGGLANEQF
TRBJ2-1,TRBV7-9,13,ASRGTSGKYNEQF
TRBJ2-7,TRBV5-1,14,ASSPKSGTASYEQY
TRBJ2-1,TRBV3-1,12,ASSQYLGSVEQF
TRBJ2-5,TRBV5-8,12,ASSRGQTQETQY
TRBJ2-7,TRBV29-1,10,SVDLAGGLYY